A single sample gave rise to the 3 T cell receptor beta chains below, sequenced in a study of blood T cells in healthy people across ages. Primed by a sample-barcoded 5' primer and a J-beta primer mix, a second PCR proceeded for 7 to 11 cycles. TCRdb re-called the 5' RACE reads through MiXCR, storing one row per CDR3 protein. The profile shows 650,000 to 1,000,000 distinct CDR3 sequences, 35% to 60% of them singletons. The material sequenced was blood. The receptors stem from a man older than 75 in good health.

This chain links TRBV4-2 with TRBJ2-7, with D perhaps matching TRBD2 (7 bases). The CDR3 consists of 16 residues. Germline V gene lookup returns CDR1 LGHNA and CDR2 YNFKEQ. Trimming stripped 4 bases from V and 3 bases from J, with 19 bases between. The CDR3, as DNA: TGTGCCAGCAGCCCCTCTCTCGGGGGCGGGAGCTACGAGCAGTACTTC. It yields the protein CASSPSLGGGSYEQYF.

Worth noting for this clonotype: An end of the junction differs from the germline gene, which may be a read error. This chain connects TRBV7-9 to TRBJ2-1; 8 nucleotides agree with TRBD1. The CDR3 is 15 residues long. CDR1 is SEHNR, CDR2 FQNEAQ, per germline (reference sequence). The CDR3 sequence: CASGLAGGAINEQFF. In DNA form, the CDR3 reads TGTGCCAGCGGCTTAGCAGGGGGCGCGATCAATGAGCAGTTCTTC.

The chain links TRBV15 to TRBJ2-7; D might be TRBD1 (5 bases). This CDR3 is built from 15 residues. The V and J ends lost 0 bases and 1 base respectively, with 10 bases between them. Germline values: CDR1 LNHNV, CDR2 YYDKDF (reference sequence). The CDR3 protein is CATSRDTQGSYEQYF. The CDR3 nucleotides read TGTGCCACCAGCAGAGATACCCAGGGTTCCTACGAGCAGTACTTC.